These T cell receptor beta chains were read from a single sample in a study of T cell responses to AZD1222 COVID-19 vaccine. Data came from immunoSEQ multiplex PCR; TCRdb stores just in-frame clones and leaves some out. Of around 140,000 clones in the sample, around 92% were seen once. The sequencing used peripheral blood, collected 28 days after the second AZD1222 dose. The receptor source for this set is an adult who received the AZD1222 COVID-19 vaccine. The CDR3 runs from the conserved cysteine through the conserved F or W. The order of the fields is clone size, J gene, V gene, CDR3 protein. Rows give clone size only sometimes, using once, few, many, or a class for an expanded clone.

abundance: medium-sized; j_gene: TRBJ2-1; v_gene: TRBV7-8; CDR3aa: CASSLVGREGFSYNEQFF
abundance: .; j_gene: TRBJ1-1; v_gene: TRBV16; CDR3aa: CASSLKVRGLAFF
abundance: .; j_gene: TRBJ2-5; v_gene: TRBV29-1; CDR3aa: CSVEGRDRETQYF
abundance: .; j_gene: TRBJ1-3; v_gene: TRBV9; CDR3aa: CASSVGGGVSGNTIYF
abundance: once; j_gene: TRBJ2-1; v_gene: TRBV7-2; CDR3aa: CASSLGPLVYEQFF
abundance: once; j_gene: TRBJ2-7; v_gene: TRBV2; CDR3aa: CASSELPSYEQYF
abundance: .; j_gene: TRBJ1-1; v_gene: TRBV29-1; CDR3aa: CSVVRYLNTEAFF
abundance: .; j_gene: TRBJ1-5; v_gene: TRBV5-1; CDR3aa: CASSFNPLPEGNQPQHF
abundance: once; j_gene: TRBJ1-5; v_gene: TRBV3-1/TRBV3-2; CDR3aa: CASSQDITGAQPQHF
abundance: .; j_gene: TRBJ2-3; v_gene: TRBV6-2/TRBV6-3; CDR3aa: CASSKDSHTQYF
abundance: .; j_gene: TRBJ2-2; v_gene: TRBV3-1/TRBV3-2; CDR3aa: CASSPGGATGELFF
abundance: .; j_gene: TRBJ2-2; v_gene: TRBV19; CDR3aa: CASSPSLGELFF
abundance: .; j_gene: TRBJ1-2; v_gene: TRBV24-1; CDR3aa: CATSEGGGYGYTF
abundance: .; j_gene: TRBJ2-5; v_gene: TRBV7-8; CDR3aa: CASSLVWGGRDQYF
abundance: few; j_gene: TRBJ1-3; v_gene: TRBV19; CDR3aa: CASSNGGFSGNTIYF
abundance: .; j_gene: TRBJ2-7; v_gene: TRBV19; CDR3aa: CASSPRQGRYEQYF
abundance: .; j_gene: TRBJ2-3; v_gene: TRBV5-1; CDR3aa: CASSPRTSGNTDTQYF
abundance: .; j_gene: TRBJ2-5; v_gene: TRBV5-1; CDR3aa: CASSSSGTGGETQYF
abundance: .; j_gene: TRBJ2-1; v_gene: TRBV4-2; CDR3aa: CASRQPSGAYNEQFF
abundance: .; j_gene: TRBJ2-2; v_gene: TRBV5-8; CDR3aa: CASSFPGTSGNTGELFF
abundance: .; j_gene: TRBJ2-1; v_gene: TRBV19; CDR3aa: CASRPGGSGGYNEQFF
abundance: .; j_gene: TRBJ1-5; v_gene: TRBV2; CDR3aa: CASILDNGQPQHF
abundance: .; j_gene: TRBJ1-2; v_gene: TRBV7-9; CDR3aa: CASSLGTGSTLYGYTF
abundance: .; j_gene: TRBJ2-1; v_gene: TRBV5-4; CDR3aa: CASSRAGGSSYNEQFF
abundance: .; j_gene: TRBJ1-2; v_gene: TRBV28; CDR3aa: CASSQNHRGLNGYTF
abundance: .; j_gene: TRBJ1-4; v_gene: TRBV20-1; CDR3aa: CSASLRMNEKLFF
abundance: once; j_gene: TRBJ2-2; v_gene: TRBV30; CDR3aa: CAWSVGGRFVTGELFF
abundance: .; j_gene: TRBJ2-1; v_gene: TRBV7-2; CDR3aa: CASSQTGLAGGPRNEQFF
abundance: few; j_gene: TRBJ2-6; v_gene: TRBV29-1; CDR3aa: CSVADRRGGANVLTF
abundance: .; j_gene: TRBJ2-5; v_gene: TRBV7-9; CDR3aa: CASSLAREAEYF
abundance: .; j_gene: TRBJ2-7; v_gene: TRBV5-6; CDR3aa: CASSLAGQGVYEQYF
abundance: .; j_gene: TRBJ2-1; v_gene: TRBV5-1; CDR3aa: CASMAYNEQFF
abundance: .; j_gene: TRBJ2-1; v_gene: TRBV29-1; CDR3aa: CSLWTGNEQFF
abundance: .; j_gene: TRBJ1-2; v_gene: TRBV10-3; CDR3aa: CAITARDHYGYTF
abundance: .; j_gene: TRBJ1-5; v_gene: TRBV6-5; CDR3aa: CASSPTGTHQPQHF
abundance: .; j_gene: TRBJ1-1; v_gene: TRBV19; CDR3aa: CASSIIGGSTVWNTEAFF
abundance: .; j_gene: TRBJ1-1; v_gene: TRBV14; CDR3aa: CASSQTSRLGAFF
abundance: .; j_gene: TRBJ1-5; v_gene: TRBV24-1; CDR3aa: CATSDRQWWPQHF
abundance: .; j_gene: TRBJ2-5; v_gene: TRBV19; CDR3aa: CASSLVGGDQETQYF
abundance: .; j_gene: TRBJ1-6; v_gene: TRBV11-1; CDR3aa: CASSLDAGITLHF
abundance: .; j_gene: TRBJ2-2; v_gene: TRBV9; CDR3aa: CASSGGSSGAWGELFF
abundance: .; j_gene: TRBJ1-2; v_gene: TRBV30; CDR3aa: CAWSVLFRWTQGPAHNYGYTF
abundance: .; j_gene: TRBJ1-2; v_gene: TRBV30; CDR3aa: CAWTSNPGYGYTF
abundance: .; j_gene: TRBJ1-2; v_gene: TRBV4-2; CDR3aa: CASSQDPTYGYTF
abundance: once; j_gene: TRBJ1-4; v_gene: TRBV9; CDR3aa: CASSAGTATNEKLFF
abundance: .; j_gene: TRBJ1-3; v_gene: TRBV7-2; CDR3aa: CASSLVSGGSGNTIYF
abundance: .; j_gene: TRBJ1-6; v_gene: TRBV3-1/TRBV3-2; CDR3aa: CASSLQGMNSPLHF
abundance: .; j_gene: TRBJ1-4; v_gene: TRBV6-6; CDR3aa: CASSPRGGRIEKLFF
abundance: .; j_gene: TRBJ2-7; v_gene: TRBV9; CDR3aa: CASSVGYRAGAEQYF
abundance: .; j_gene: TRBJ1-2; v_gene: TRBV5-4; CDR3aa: CASSLGTRADGYTF
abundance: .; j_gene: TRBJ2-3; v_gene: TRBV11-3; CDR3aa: CASSRGGAEDTQYF
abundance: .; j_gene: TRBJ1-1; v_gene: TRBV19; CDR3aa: CASSIETGEWMNTEAFF
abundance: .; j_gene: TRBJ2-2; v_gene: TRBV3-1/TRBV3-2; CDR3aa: CASSQDQLAGGRDTGELFF